The next 28 T cell receptor beta chains were all read from a single sample in a study of shared clonotypes between healthy human individuals. Measured with immunoSEQ multiplex PCR; TCRdb has only the in-frame clones, and not every one. Here the sample spans about 2 million clones, around 95% being singletons. The specimen sequenced was naive CD4+ T cells sorted from blood. The subset: CD45RA+ positively selected. The receptors shown here come from a man in his late teens or twenties in good health.

This sequence joins TRBV28 and TRBJ2-3; D is unclear. The germline V gene has CDR1 MDHEN and CDR2 SYDVKM. The CDR3 has 14 amino acids. Trimming took off 4 bases at V and 6 bases at J, with 14 bases between the two ends. The CDR3 protein is CASSSRHPPDTQYF. The CDR3 coding sequence is TGTGCCAGCAGTTCAAGACACCCCCCGGATACGCAGTATTTT.

In regard to this clone: This could be a read error, since a much larger clone is one nucleotide away. The chain is built from TRBV7-2 and TRBJ2-1; D not resolved. Germline assignment: CDR1 SGHTA and CDR2 FQGNSA. The CDR3 covers 11 residues. Trimming shortened V by 2 bases and J by 6 bases, and 2 bases separated the two germline ends. In DNA, the CDR3 is TGTGCCAGCAGCTTAAGCAATGAGCAGTTCTTC. It yields the protein CASSLSNEQFF.

This clone came up once. The chain couples TRBV15 to TRBJ2-1, with 9 bases fitting TRBD2. Germline V CDR1 and CDR2: LNHNV, YYDKDF (reference sequence). This CDR3 comprises 16 residues. The J segment lost 9 bases and the V segment lost 3 bases, leaving 12 bases of the junction unmatched. In nucleotides, the CDR3 is TGTGCCACCAGCAGGGGTGGACTAGCGAGGGGCAGTGAGCAGTTCTTC. Translating gives CATSRGGLARGSEQFF.

A remark on this clone: This same CDR3 is encoded by further DNA sequences in the sample. The V and J genes are TRBV6-5 and TRBJ1-5; a weak D match, TRBD1 (5 bases). CDR1 and CDR2 (germline): MNHEY, SVGAGI. V was trimmed by 5 bases and J by 3 bases, leaving 11 bases between them. The CDR3 extends over 14 amino acids. The CDR3 spells CASSRRGDNQPQHF. CDR3 DNA sequence: TGTGCCAGCAGTAGGAGGGGCGACAATCAGCCCCAGCATTTT.

DNA for the CDR3: TGTGCCAGCAGCTTGGACAGGGGCAGCAATCAGCCCCAGCATTTT. Protein sequence: CASSLDRGSNQPQHF. The chain recombines TRBV5-4 with TRBJ1-5; 7 bases fit TRBD1. This CDR3 has 15 amino acids. The V and J ends lost 0 bases and 1 base, in that order; junction bases with no gene match: 1. Germline loops: CDR1 SGHNT, CDR2 YYREEE (reference sequence).

The gene calls are TRBV30 and TRBJ1-5; D uncertain. Germline V gives CDR1 GTSNPN, CDR2 SVGIG (reference sequence). Trimming stripped 0 bases from V and 7 bases from J, with 16 bases between. The CDR3 covers 15 residues. This chain's CDR3 is CAWSVRSGFSQPQHF. CDR3 sequence (DNA): TGTGCCTGGAGTGTACGATCAGGCTTCAGCCAGCCCCAGCATTTT.

CDR3 protein: CASSNIPGAEKLFF. CDR3 nucleotide sequence: TGTGCCAGCAGTAATATTCCGGGGGCGGAAAAACTGTTTTTT. The chain has TRBV7-6 and TRBJ1-4; D may be TRBD1 (6 bases). The CDR3 has 14 residues. Germline V gives CDR1 SGHVS, CDR2 FNYEAQ. Trimming took off 6 bases at V and 8 bases at J, with 16 bases between the two ends.

This chain uses TRBV5-1 with TRBJ2-7; D is perhaps TRBD1 (6 bases). Germline V gene lookup returns CDR1 SGHRS and CDR2 YFSETQ. Trimming pared 0 bases from V and 5 bases from J, leaving 9 bases between. The length of the CDR3 is 13 residues. The CDR3: CASSLDRAHEQYF. CDR3 in DNA: TGCGCCAGCAGCTTGGACAGGGCCCACGAGCAGTACTTC.

In regard to this clone: Compared with germline, one end of the junction differs, possibly owing to a read error. CDR3 amino acids: CASSLLGDRGFF. The CDR3, as DNA: TGTGCCAGCAGCTTACTAGGGGACAGGGGCTTCTTC. The chain has TRBV6-6 and TRBJ2-7; 10 bases agree with TRBD1. CDR3 length: 12 amino acids. CDR1 and CDR2 (germline): MNHNY, SVGAGI (reference sequence).

J is TRBJ2-5 and V is TRBV5-4; D call uncertain. CDR1 SGHNT and CDR2 YYREEE come from the germline V gene (reference sequence). Deletions cut 0 bases from V and 5 bases from J, with 14 bases between. The CDR3 is 15 residues long. The CDR3 region has the DNA TGTGCCAGCAGCTTGGTTGCGACATTCGGGGAGACCCAGTACTTC. This codes for CASSLVATFGETQYF.

This clone was observed once. V gene TRBV5-1 combines with J gene TRBJ2-5, with D possibly being TRBD2 (6 bases). In germline, CDR1 is SGHRS, CDR2 YFSETQ. Trimming took 3 bases from V and 5 from J, leaving 14 bases between them. The CDR3 sequence is 14 residues long. CDR3: CASSWAPGVETQYF. CDR3 sequence (DNA): TGCGCCAGCAGCTGGGCTCCGGGAGTCGAGACCCAGTACTTC. Based on the CDR3 plus reference TRBV5-1 and TRBJ2-5, the full variable domain is KAGVTQTPRYLIKTRGQQVTLSCSPISGHRSVSWYQQTPGQGLQFLFEYFSETQRNKGNFPGRFSGRQFSNSRSEMNVSTLELGDSALYLCASSWAPGVETQYFGPGTRLLVL.

Note on this clone: The identical CDR3 is also encoded by other nucleotide sequences in the sample. V gene TRBV9 combines with J gene TRBJ2-3, with D uncertain. V was cut by 0 bases and J by 0 bases, with 8 bases left in between. The V gene's germline CDR1 is SGDLS and CDR2 YYNGEE. The CDR3 has 15 residues. The DNA of the CDR3 is TGTGCCAGCAGCGTAGCTACGGGCAGCACAGATACGCAGTATTTT. Amino acid sequence: CASSVATGSTDTQYF.

CDR3 DNA sequence: TGCGCCACCCGGCGAATAGATGAGCAGTTCTTC. Amino acid sequence: CATRRIDEQFF. The chain joins TRBV10-2 to TRBJ2-1; D is unresolved. Germline V CDR1 and CDR2: WSHSY, SAAADI. The CDR3 totals 11 residues. Trimming removed 10 bases from V and 8 bases from J, with 12 bases in between.

The J gene is TRBJ2-7, the V gene TRBV10-3; D unclear. This CDR3 has 13 amino acids. V lost 4 bases to trimming and J lost 5 bases, with 12 bases between them. Germline CDR1 is ENHRY and CDR2 is SYGVKD. Here the CDR3 reads CAISVSERNEQYF. The CDR3 DNA reads TGTGCCATCAGTGTTTCAGAGAGGAACGAGCAGTACTTC.

The chain carries TRBV4-2 and TRBJ2-6; D could derive from TRBD1 or TRBD2 (5 bases each). With 3 bases removed from V and 4 bases from J, the gap between germline ends came to 13 bases. The CDR3 totals 16 residues. The germline CDR1 and CDR2 sequences are LGHNA and YNFKEQ. In nucleotides, the CDR3 is TGTGCCAGCAGCCATGCCTCAGGGACCGGGGCCAACGTCCTGACTTTC. It yields the protein CASSHASGTGANVLTF.

The rearrangement links TRBV5-4 to TRBJ2-5; 12 positions match TRBD2. The CDR3 spans 16 residues. Trimming cost V 2 bases and J 1 base; bases outside gene matches: 3. Per the germline V gene, CDR1 is SGHNT and CDR2 is YYREEE (reference sequence). This chain's CDR3 is CASSFTSGRTQETQYF. The CDR3 coding sequence is TGTGCCAGCAGCTTCACTAGCGGGAGGACCCAAGAGACCCAGTACTTC.

V gene TRBV19 combines with J gene TRBJ2-7; D uncertain. CDR1 is LNHDA and CDR2 is SQIVND in the germline V gene (reference sequence). Trimming stripped 3 bases from V and 4 bases from J, with 16 bases between. The CDR3 consists of 15 residues. DNA of the CDR3: TGTGCCAGTAGTATCTCTCATAGTAGCCAATACGAGCAGTACTTC. Translated, it gives CASSISHSSQYEQYF.

As concerns this clone: Additional DNA sequences in this sample encode the identical CDR3. This rearrangement joins TRBV18 to TRBJ1-1, with D unresolved. CDR1 is KGHSH, CDR2 LQKENI, per germline. The CDR3 has 12 residues. Trimming took off 1 base at V and 4 bases at J, with 4 bases between the two ends. The CDR3 reads CASSPQGTEAFF. CDR3 nucleotides: TGTGCCAGCTCACCACAAGGCACTGAAGCTTTCTTT. Supplemented by reference TRBV18 and TRBJ1-1, the full variable domain reads NAGVMQNPRHLVRRRGQEARLRCSPMKGHSHVYWYRQLPEEGLKFMVYLQKENIIDESGMPKERFSAEFPKEGPSILRIQQVVRGDSAAYFCASSPQGTEAFFGQGTRLTVV.

As for this clone: Other DNA sequences in the same sample also yield this CDR3. The V and J genes are TRBV5-1 and TRBJ1-4; 8 bases agree with TRBD1. Germline V gene data show CDR1 as SGHRS and CDR2 as YFSETQ. J lost 8 bases, V lost 4 bases, and 7 bases had no gene match. The CDR3 is 14 residues long. CDR3 in amino acids: CASSPGQGGEKLFF. CDR3 sequence (DNA): TGCGCCAGCAGCCCTGGACAGGGAGGGGAAAAACTGTTTTTT.

The CDR3 region is CASLGTDSYEQYF. For the CDR3, the DNA is TGTGCCAGCTTGGGGACAGACTCCTACGAGCAGTACTTC. This sequence joins TRBV6-1 and TRBJ2-7, with TRBD1 matching over 7 bases. Unmatched junction bases numbered 4, after V lost 8 bases and J lost 0 bases. The CDR3 sequence is 13 residues long. The germline gives CDR1 MNHNS, CDR2 SASEGT.

The chain employs TRBV29-1 and TRBJ2-3; 7 positions agree with TRBD2. The germline gives CDR1 SQVTM, CDR2 ANQGSEA. The CDR3 totals 13 residues. V was clipped by 3 bases and J by 4 bases; unmatched bases: 4. CDR3 nucleotides: TGCAGCGTTGACGGGGGGTTGCCAGATACGCAGTATTTT. The encoded protein is CSVDGGLPDTQYF.

The chain uses TRBV5-1 and TRBJ2-7; perhaps TRBD1 as D (6 bases). V lost 5 bases to trimming and J lost 6 bases, with 21 bases between them. Germline CDR1 reads SGHRS; CDR2 reads YFSETQ. The CDR3 is made up of 15 amino acids. The CDR3 DNA is TGCGCCAGCAGTGCATTAGTCTCAGGGGCAGGCGAGCAGTACTTC. It encodes CASSALVSGAGEQYF.

The rearrangement links TRBV6-6 to TRBJ2-7; weak D call: TRBD1 (6 bases). Germline CDR1 and CDR2: MNHNY and SVGAGI (reference sequence). The germline V and J ends were trimmed by 2 bases and 2 bases, with 13 bases remaining between them. The CDR3 is made up of 15 amino acids. The CDR3 DNA sequence: TGTGCCAGCAGTTACGGTTCAGGGGACGCCTACGAGCAGTACTTC. Its protein product is CASSYGSGDAYEQYF.

The chain couples TRBV25-1 to TRBJ2-1, with D tentatively TRBD2 (5 bases). Germline CDR1 MGHDK, CDR2 SYGVNS. The CDR3 loop spans 15 amino acids. V shed 5 bases and J shed 6 bases, with 17 bases lying between them. CDR3 bases: TGTGCCAGCAGTCCTCCCTACCGAAGCGGCAATGAGCAGTTCTTC. Amino acids: CASSPPYRSGNEQFF. Filled out from reference TRBV25-1 and TRBJ2-1, the complete variable domain reads EADIYQTPRYLVIGTGKKITLECSQTMGHDKMYWYQQDPGMELHLIHYSYGVNSTEKGDLSSESTVSRIRTEHFPLTLESARPSHTSQYLCASSPPYRSGNEQFFGPGTRLTVL.

The chain couples TRBV7-2 to TRBJ2-1; D perhaps matches TRBD2 (7 bases). Germline CDR1 is SGHTA and CDR2 is FQGNSA. CDR3 length: 16 amino acids. Trimming took 0 bases from V and 1 from J, leaving 10 bases between them. DNA for the CDR3: TGTGCCAGCAGCTTAGCCGCGGGGGCATCCTACAATGAGCAGTTCTTC. This codes for CASSLAAGASYNEQFF.

This chain links TRBV11-2 with TRBJ1-1; D remains unclear. The V gene's germline CDR1 is SGHAT and CDR2 FQNNGV. The CDR3 covers 15 residues. The germline V and J ends were trimmed by 4 bases and 1 base, with 13 bases remaining between them. CDR3 DNA: TGTGCCAGCAGCTCCCCCCCGGCGGCGAACACTGAAGCTTTCTTT. It codes for CASSSPPAANTEAFF.

V and J are TRBV10-3 and TRBJ1-6; D call uncertain. V gave up 4 bases and J gave up 6 bases, with 7 bases separating them. The CDR3 runs 13 residues. Germline CDR1 and CDR2: ENHRY and SYGVKD. CDR3 coding DNA: TGTGCCATCAGTGGGTTGGTTAATTCACCCCTCCACTTT. Its protein product is CAISGLVNSPLHF.

The chain carries TRBV19 and TRBJ1-1; the D is unclear. V was shortened by 4 bases and J by 4 bases, with 16 bases between the two germline ends. This CDR3 has 15 amino acids. Germline assignment: CDR1 LNHDA and CDR2 SQIVND (reference sequence). CDR3 loop: CASSKAGVEGTEAFF. The CDR3 DNA is TGTGCCAGTAGTAAGGCAGGAGTGGAGGGCACTGAAGCTTTCTTT.